This T cell receptor (beta chain) originates from a study of siplizumab effects on memory and regulatory T cells. General study findings and limits: In siplizumab cultures, the suppressive function of proliferating Tregs remained unconfirmed. The naive T cell population seemed more diverse than memory cells and seemed a major contributor to the alloresponse.

Repertoires were generated with immunoSEQ multiplex PCR, while TCRdb's copy carries only in-frame clones and drops some. Of about 87,000 clones in the sample, about 93% are singletons; the top ten hold 0.3%. In regard to this clone: The target antigen is unknown.

The source is a human donor in good health. The sequenced sample consisted of non-Treg CD4+ T cells sorted from blood.

The CDR3 region is CASSDGSGRPGGYTF. The DNA for the CDR3 is TGTGCCAGCAGTGATGGGTCCGGACGGCCTGGGGGCTACACCTTC. The rearrangement uses TRBV6-1 and TRBJ1-2; no reliable D call. The germline V gene encodes CDR1 MNHNS and CDR2 SASEGT. This CDR3 has 15 residues. Trimming cost V 3 bases and J 8 bases, with 19 bases left between them.